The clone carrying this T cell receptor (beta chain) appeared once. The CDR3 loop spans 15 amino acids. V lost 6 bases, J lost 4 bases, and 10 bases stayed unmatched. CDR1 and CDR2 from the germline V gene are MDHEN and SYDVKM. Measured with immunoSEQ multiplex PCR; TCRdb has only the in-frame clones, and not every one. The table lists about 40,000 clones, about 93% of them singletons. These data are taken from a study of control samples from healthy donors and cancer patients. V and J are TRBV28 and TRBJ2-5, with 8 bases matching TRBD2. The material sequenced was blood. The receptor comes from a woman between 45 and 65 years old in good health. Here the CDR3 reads CASSHPRGGIETQYF. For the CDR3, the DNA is TGTGCCAGCAGCCACCCCCGGGGGGGCATAGAGACCCAGTACTTC.